Listed below are T cell receptor beta chains from one sample, sequenced in a study of blood T cell repertoires in COVID-19. Profiling relied on immunoSEQ multiplex PCR, and the TCRdb table lists in-frame clones only, not all of them. The sample lists 200,000 to 250,000 clones; 65% to 90% were seen once. Sequencing was performed on PBMCs or T cells enriched from blood (not recorded which). The origin of the receptors is a woman in her 50s with acute COVID-19. CDR3s include the opening cysteine and the closing phenylalanine or tryptophan. The D gene is left open where the match is weak. Not every row has a clone size; where given, it reads once, few, many or a size class.

j_call	d_call	clone_size	v_call	cdr3_aa	cdr3_nt
TRBJ1-6	.	.	TRBV6-5	CASRIQGILNSPLHF	TGTGCCAGCAGGATACAGGGAATATTGAATTCACCCCTCCACTTT
TRBJ2-4	.	.	TRBV7-2	CASSLEAGKNIQYF	TGTGCCAGCAGCTTAGAGGCAGGGAAAAACATTCAGTACTTC
TRBJ2-4	TRBD2	.	TRBV19	CASSIGLAGLNIQYF	TGTGCCAGTAGTATAGGTCTAGCGGGATTGAACATTCAGTACTTC
TRBJ1-4	TRBD1	.	TRBV27	CASSWGQKEKLFF	TGTGCCAGCAGTTGGGGACAGAAGGAAAAACTGTTTTTT
TRBJ2-3	TRBD2	.	TRBV7-3	CASSQALAGIDTQYF	TGTGCCAGCAGCCAAGCCCTAGCGGGAATAGATACGCAGTATTTT
TRBJ1-4	.	.	TRBV14	CASSQVRQLNEKLFF	TGTGCCAGCAGCCAAGTGCGACAGTTAAATGAAAAACTGTTTTTT
TRBJ1-2	TRBD1	.	TRBV19	CASSIDNPGQGAAANYGYTF	TGTGCCAGTAGTATAGATAATCCGGGACAGGGGGCGGCGGCTAACTATGGCTACACCTTC
TRBJ2-5	.	.	TRBV28	CASGPTTPRGETQYF	TGTGCCAGCGGGCCCACTACCCCCCGGGGGGAGACCCAGTACTTC
TRBJ2-3	TRBD2	.	TRBV30	CAWGRAGLAGVVDTQYF	TGTGCCTGGGGGAGGGCGGGACTAGCGGGAGTTGTAGATACGCAGTATTTT
TRBJ1-4	.	few	TRBV11-2	CASSLGLGQNEKLFF	TGTGCCAGCAGCCTCGGATTGGGACAAAATGAAAAACTGTTTTTT
TRBJ2-3	TRBD2	.	TRBV7-2	CASSLSVTSGSRDTQYF	TGTGCCAGCAGCTTATCCGTGACTAGCGGGTCCCGGGATACGCAGTATTTT
TRBJ2-3	TRBD2	.	TRBV5-1	CASSLAPPGLAGTDTQYF	TGCGCCAGCAGCTTGGCCCCTCCGGGACTAGCGGGCACAGATACGCAGTATTTT
TRBJ2-1	TRBD2	once	TRBV24-1	CATSVPGTSGYNEQFF	TGTGCCACCAGTGTTCCCGGGACTAGCGGATACAATGAGCAGTTCTTC
TRBJ1-2	.	.	TRBV4-3	CASSQVFGDPGYGYTF	TGCGCCAGCAGCCAAGTTTTCGGTGACCCGGGCTATGGCTACACCTTC
TRBJ1-5	.	.	TRBV21-1	CATDARWCQPQHF	TGTGCCACCGACGCCAGGTGGTGTCAGCCCCAGCATTTT
TRBJ1-4	TRBD1	once	TRBV5-1	CASSLTGEGYEKLFF	TGCGCCAGCAGCCTAACAGGGGAAGGTTATGAAAAACTGTTTTTT
TRBJ2-2	TRBD2	.	TRBV25-1	CASTSAGGLNTGELFF	TGTGCCAGCACCTCAGCGGGAGGACTTAACACCGGGGAGCTGTTTTTT
TRBJ2-5	TRBD1	.	TRBV7-9	CASSPERTGGGETQYF	TGTGCCAGCAGCCCAGAAAGGACAGGCGGAGGAGAGACCCAGTACTTC
TRBJ2-7	TRBD1	.	TRBV12-5	CARPGTGGYEQYF	TGTGCTAGGCCCGGGACAGGGGGCTACGAGCAGTACTTC
TRBJ2-5	.	once	TRBV5-1	CASSPQGGLVETQYF	TGCGCCAGCAGCCCCCAGGGGGGTTTGGTAGAGACCCAGTACTTC
TRBJ1-6	TRBD1	.	TRBV10-3	CAISESGQGASPLHF	TGTGCCATCAGTGAATCGGGACAGGGGGCTTCACCCCTCCACTTT
TRBJ1-2	.	once	TRBV28	CASGENYGYTF	TGTGCCAGCGGAGAAAACTATGGCTACACCTTC
TRBJ1-2	.	.	TRBV16	CASSQTEAYGYTF	TGTGCCAGCAGCCAAACTGAAGCCTATGGCTACACCTTC
TRBJ2-2	TRBD2	.	TRBV7-2	CASSPKSGRAISGELFF	TGTGCCAGCAGCCCCAAGAGCGGGAGGGCCATATCTGGGGAGCTGTTTTTT